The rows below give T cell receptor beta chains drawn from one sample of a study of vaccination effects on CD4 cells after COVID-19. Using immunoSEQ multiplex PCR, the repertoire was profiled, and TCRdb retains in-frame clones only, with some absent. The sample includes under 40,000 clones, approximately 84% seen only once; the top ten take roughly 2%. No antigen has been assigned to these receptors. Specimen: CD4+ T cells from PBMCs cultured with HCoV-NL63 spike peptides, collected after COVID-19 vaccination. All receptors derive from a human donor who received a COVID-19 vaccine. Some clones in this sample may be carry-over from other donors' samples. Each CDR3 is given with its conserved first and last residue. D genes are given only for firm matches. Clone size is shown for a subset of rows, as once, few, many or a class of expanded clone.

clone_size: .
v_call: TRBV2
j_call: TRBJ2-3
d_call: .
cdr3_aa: CASITGENTDTQYF
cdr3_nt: TGTGCCAGCATCACTGGGGAGAACACAGATACGCAGTATTTT

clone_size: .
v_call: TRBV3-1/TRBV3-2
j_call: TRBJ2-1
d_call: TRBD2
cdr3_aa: CASSPTGRGGYNEQFF
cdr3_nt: TGTGCCAGCAGCCCCACCGGGCGGGGGGGCTACAATGAGCAGTTCTTC

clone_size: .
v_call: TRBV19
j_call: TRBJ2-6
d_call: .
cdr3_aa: CASSIWGPTPSGANVLTF
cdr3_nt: TGTGCCAGTAGTATCTGGGGGCCGACACCCTCTGGGGCCAACGTCCTGACTTTC

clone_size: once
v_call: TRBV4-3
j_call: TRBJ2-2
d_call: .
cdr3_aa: CASSQEPGENTGELFF
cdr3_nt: TGCGCCAGCAGCCAAGAGCCAGGGGAGAACACCGGGGAGCTGTTTTTT

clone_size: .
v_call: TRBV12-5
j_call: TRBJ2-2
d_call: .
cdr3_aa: CASGLAPGPNTGELFF
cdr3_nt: TGTGCTAGTGGTTTGGCACCAGGCCCGAACACCGGGGAGCTGTTTTTT

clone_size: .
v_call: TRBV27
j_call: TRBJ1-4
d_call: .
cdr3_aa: CASSPVGSTNEKLFF
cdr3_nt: TGTGCCAGCAGCCCGGTGGGGAGCACTAATGAAAAACTGTTTTTT

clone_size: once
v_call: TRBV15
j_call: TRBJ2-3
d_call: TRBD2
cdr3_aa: CATSRSRTSGGATDTQYF
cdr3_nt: TGTGCCACCAGCAGATCCAGGACTAGCGGGGGGGCCACCGATACGCAGTATTTT

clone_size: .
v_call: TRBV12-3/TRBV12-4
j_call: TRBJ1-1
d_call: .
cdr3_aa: CASSPQGYTEAFF
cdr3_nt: TGTGCCAGCAGTCCCCAGGGTTACACTGAAGCTTTCTTT

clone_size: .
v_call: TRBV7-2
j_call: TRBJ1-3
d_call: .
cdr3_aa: CASSPQITGNTIYF
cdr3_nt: TGTGCCAGCAGCCCACAGATTACTGGAAACACCATATATTTT

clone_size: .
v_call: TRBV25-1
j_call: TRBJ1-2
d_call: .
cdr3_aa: CASSYLGNYGYTF
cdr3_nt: TGTGCCAGCAGTTACCTGGGAAACTATGGCTACACCTTC

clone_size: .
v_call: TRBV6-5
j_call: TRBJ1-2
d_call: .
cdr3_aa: CASSYRPLSGYTF
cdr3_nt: TGTGCCAGCAGTTACCGGCCTCTAAGTGGCTACACCTTC

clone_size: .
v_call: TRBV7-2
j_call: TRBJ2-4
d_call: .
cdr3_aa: CASSLAGTSDKNIQYF
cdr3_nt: TGTGCCAGCAGCTTAGCGGGGACATCTGATAAAAACATTCAGTACTTC

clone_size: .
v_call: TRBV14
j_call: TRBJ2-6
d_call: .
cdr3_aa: CASSPRQTPGANVLTF
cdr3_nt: TGTGCCAGCAGCCCCCGGCAGACCCCAGGGGCCAACGTCCTGACTTTC

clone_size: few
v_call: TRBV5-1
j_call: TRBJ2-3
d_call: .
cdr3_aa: CASSTDFTRTDTQYF
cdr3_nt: TGCGCCAGCAGCACGGACTTTACCCGCACAGATACGCAGTATTTT

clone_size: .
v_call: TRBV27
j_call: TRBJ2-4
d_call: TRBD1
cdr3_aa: CASSRPLRQGEGHIQYF
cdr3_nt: TGTGCCAGCAGCAGACCCCTTAGACAGGGAGAAGGGCACATTCAGTACTTC

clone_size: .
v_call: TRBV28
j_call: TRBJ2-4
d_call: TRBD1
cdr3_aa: CASSQHRGSGTKNIQYF
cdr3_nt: TGTGCCAGCAGCCAACACAGGGGGAGTGGAACCAAAAACATTCAGTACTTC

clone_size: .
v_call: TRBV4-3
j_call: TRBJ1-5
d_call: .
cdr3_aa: CASSLGSSDHNSNQPQHF
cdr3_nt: TGCGCCAGCAGCCTAGGGTCCTCCGACCATAATAGCAATCAGCCCCAGCATTTT

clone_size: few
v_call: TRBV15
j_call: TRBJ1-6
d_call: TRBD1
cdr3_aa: CATSGQVGNSPLHF
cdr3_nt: TGTGCCACCAGCGGACAGGTCGGTAATTCACCCCTCCACTTT

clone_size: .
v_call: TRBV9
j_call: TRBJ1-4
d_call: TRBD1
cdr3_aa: CASSKEQGRNEKLFF
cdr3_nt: TGTGCCAGCAGTAAGGAACAGGGGAGAAATGAAAAACTGTTTTTT

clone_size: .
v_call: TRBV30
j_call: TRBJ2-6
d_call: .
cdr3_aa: CAWESIGSSSGANVLTF
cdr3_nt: TGTGCCTGGGAAAGCATAGGATCAAGCTCTGGGGCCAACGTCCTGACTTTC

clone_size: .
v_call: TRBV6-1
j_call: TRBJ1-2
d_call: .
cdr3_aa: CASSEVNGLSGYTF
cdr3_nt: TGTGCCAGCAGTGAGGTAAACGGATTGAGTGGCTACACCTTC

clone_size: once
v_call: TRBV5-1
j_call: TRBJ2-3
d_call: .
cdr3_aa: CASSLSRGTDTQYF
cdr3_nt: TGCGCCAGCAGCTTGTCCCGGGGCACAGATACGCAGTATTTT

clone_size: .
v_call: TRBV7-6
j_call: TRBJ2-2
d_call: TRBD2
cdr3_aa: CASSLGSLAATGELFF
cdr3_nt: TGTGCCAGCAGCTTGGGGTCACTAGCGGCCACCGGGGAGCTGTTTTTT

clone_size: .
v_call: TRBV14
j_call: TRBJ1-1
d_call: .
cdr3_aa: CASSQVWPEAFF
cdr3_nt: TGTGCCAGCAGCCAAGTTTGGCCCGAAGCTTTCTTT

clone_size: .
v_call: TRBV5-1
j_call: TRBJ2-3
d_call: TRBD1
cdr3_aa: CASSFRGSGFTDTQYF
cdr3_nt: TGCGCCAGCAGCTTCAGGGGGTCGGGGTTCACAGATACGCAGTATTTT

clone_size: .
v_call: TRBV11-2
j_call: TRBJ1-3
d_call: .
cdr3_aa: CASSQPDLGASGNTIYF
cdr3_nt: TGTGCCAGCAGCCAACCCGATCTGGGGGCATCTGGAAACACCATATATTTT

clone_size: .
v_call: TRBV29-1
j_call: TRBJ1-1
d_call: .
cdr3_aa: CSVVSWNTEAFF
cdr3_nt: TGCAGCGTTGTGAGTTGGAACACTGAAGCTTTCTTT

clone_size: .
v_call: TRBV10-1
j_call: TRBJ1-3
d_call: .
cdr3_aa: CASSDEQPSGNTIYF
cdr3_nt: TGCGCCAGCAGTGACGAGCAGCCTTCTGGAAACACCATATATTTT

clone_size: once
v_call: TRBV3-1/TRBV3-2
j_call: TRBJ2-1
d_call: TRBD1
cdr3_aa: CASRGGDRGRNEQFF
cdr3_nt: TGTGCCAGCAGGGGCGGGGACAGGGGGAGAAATGAGCAGTTCTTC

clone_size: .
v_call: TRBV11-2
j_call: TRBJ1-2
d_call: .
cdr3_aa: CASSLQRHNYGYTF
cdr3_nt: TGTGCCAGCAGCTTACAGCGACATAACTATGGCTACACCTTC

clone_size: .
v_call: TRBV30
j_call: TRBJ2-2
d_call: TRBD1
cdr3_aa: CAWRAGTGGNTGELFF
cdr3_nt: TGTGCCTGGAGAGCCGGGACAGGGGGCAACACCGGGGAGCTGTTTTTT

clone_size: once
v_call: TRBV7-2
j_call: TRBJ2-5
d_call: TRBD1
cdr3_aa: CASSLARDRKYF
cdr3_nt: TGTGCCAGCAGCTTAGCGCGGGACAGGAAGTACTTC

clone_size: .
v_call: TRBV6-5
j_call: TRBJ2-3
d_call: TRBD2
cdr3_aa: CASSLRTSGGLDTQYF
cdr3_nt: TGTGCCAGCAGTTTAAGGACTAGCGGGGGGTTAGATACGCAGTATTTT

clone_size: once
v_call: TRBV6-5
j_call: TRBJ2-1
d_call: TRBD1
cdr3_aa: CASNPPGQGFNEQFF
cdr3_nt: TGTGCCAGCAATCCGCCGGGACAGGGATTCAATGAGCAGTTCTTC

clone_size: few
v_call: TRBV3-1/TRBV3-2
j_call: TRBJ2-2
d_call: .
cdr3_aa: CASSHRRVVSGELFF
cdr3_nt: TGTGCCAGCAGCCATCGCAGGGTAGTTTCCGGGGAGCTGTTTTTT

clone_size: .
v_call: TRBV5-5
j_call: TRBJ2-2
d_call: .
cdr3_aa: CSKDTGELFF
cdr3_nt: TGTTCCAAGGACACCGGGGAGCTGTTTTTT

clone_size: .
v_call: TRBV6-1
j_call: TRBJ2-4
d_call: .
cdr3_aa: CASSEAGPRVRPTPDIQYF
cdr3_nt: TGTGCCAGCAGTGAAGCCGGACCGAGGGTGCGACCGACCCCGGACATTCAGTACTTC

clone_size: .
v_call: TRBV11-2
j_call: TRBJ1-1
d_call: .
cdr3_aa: CASSSTGTEAFF
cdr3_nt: TGTGCCAGCAGCTCAACGGGCACTGAAGCTTTCTTT

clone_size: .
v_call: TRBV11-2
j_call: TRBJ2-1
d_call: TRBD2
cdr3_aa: CASSQGGTSGGTSYNEQFF
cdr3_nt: TGTGCCAGCAGCCAGGGTGGGACTAGCGGGGGGACCTCCTACAATGAGCAGTTCTTC

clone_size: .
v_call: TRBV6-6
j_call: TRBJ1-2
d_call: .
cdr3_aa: CASTPEFKYGYTF
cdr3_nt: TGTGCCAGCACTCCCGAATTCAAATATGGCTACACCTTC

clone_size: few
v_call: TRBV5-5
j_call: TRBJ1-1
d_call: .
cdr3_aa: CASSLVLGESEAFF
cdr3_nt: TGTGCCAGCAGCTTGGTGCTGGGTGAGTCTGAAGCTTTCTTT

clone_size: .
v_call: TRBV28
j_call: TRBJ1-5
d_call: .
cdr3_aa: CASSANHQGQPQHF
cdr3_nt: TGTGCCAGCAGTGCCAATCACCAGGGTCAGCCCCAGCATTTT

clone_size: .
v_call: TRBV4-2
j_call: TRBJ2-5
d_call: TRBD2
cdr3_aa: CASSQDIERGGETQYF
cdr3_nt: TGTGCCAGCAGCCAAGATATCGAGCGGGGGGGCGAGACCCAGTACTTC

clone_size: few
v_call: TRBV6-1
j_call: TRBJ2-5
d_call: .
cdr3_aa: CASSVSQGDWQETQYF
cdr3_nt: TGTGCCAGCAGTGTATCACAGGGAGATTGGCAAGAGACCCAGTACTTC

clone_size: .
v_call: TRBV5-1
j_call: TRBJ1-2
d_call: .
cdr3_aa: CASSLDGGNYGYTF
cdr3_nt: TGCGCCAGCAGCTTGGATGGAGGAAACTATGGCTACACCTTC

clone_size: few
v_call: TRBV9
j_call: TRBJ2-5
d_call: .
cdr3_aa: CASSVEDVYQETQYF
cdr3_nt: TGTGCCAGCAGCGTAGAGGATGTGTACCAAGAGACCCAGTACTTC